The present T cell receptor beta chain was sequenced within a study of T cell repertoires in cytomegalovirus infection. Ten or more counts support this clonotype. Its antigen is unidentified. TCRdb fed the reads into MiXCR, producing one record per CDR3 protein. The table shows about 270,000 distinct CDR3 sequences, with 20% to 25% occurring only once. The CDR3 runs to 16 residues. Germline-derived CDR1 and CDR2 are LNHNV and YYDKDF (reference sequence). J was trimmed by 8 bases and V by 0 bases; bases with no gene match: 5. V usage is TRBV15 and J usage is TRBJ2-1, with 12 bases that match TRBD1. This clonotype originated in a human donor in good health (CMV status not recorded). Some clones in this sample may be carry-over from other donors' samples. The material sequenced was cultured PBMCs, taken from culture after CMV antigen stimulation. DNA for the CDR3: TGTGCCACCAGCAGAGATATGGGACAGGGGGCGGATGAGCAGTTCTTC. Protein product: CATSRDMGQGADEQFF.